This TCR beta chain was documented in a study of cytomegalovirus exposure and HLA in healthy donors. Across the whole study: From approximately 170 million T cells, an earlier analysis saw 117 million unique TCR beta sequences. Broader study findings: Analysis performed later showed TCR beta chains linked to HLA being more clonally expanded than equally common others.

About this clone itself: As yet, its antigen is unknown.

Nominal health characterized the donors when sampled, though unrecorded immune exposures were likely. The PCR made use of 60 Vbeta and 13 Jbeta primers. Data came from immunoSEQ multiplex PCR; TCRdb stores just in-frame clones and leaves some out. In the table there are 250,000 to 350,000 clones, roughly 88% of which are singletons. V gave up 5 bases and J gave up 6 bases, with 12 bases separating them. The CDR3 spans 13 residues. CDR1 MNHEY and CDR2 SVGAGI come from the germline V gene. The source of this sequence is a man in his forties in good health and CMV-seropositive. V is TRBV6-5 and J is TRBJ2-3; TRBD1 might be the D (5 bases). The sample comprised PBMCs. CDR3 loop: CASSEGVTDTQYF. CDR3 nucleotide sequence: TGTGCCAGCAGTGAAGGGGTCACGGATACGCAGTATTTT.